A single sample gave rise to the 19 T cell receptor beta chains below, sequenced in a study of CD4 T cells in relation to SARS-CoV-2 and coronaviruses. No antigen has been assigned to these receptors. CD4+ T cells from unexposed donors were obtained before the COVID-19 pandemic (2011-2018). CD4+ T cells were isolated from the cells after 10 days of culture. Profiled with immunoSEQ multiplex PCR; TCRdb holds only in-frame clones, not every one. The sample yields fewer than 25,000 clones, around 81% seen once. Sequenced input: CD4+ T cells from PBMCs, cultured in vitro. These TCRs come from a human donor in good health.

V gene TRBV5-1 combines with J gene TRBJ2-7, with 7 bases identical to TRBD2. This CDR3 contains 15 residues. V gave up 4 bases and J gave up 4 bases; unmatched junction bases: 11. Looked up from germline, CDR1 is SGHRS and CDR2 is YFSETQ. The CDR3 sequence is CASSPGGGPLYEQYF. The CDR3 DNA is TGCGCCAGCAGCCCGGGGGGAGGGCCCTTATACGAGCAGTACTTC.

V and J are TRBV4-2 and TRBJ2-7; 7 bases map to TRBD2. CDR3 length equals 16 residues. The germline V gene has CDR1 LGHNA and CDR2 YNFKEQ. V dropped 6 bases and J dropped 2; count of bases not matched to a gene: 13. The CDR3 protein is CASRPDSGAFTYEQYF. CDR3 bases: TGTGCCAGCAGGCCCGACAGCGGGGCTTTTACCTACGAGCAGTACTTC.

This chain links TRBV4-3 with TRBJ1-2; 7 nucleotides align to TRBD1. J was trimmed by 4 bases and V by 0 bases; bases with no gene match: 11. The CDR3 length is 17 residues. Germline CDR1 reads LGHNA; CDR2 reads YSLEER. For the CDR3, the DNA is TGCGCCAGCAGCCAAGATTATTTGGCAGGGGGGGGCTATGGCTACACCTTC. Translating gives CASSQDYLAGGGYGYTF.

V and J are TRBV6-1 and TRBJ1-2; the match to TRBD1 covers 9 bases. Trimming cost V 2 bases and J 2 bases; bases outside gene matches: 3. Germline CDR1 is MNHNS and CDR2 is SASEGT. This CDR3 has 15 residues. The CDR3 DNA follows: TGTGCCAGCAGTGAAACCACAGGGGGCAACTATGGCTACACCTTC. Protein sequence: CASSETTGGNYGYTF.

In its sample, this clone was seen once. The chain links TRBV10-3 to TRBJ2-1, with TRBD2 identical over 14 bases. CDR1 ENHRY and CDR2 SYGVKD come from the germline V gene. The CDR3 sequence is 15 residues long. The V gene end was trimmed by 6 bases and the J gene end by 5 bases; junction bases not matched to a gene: 3. The CDR3: CAIRRGLAGDNEQFF. The CDR3, as DNA: TGTGCCATCAGGAGGGGACTAGCGGGGGACAATGAGCAGTTCTTC.

V and J are TRBV7-2 and TRBJ2-5, with 7 bases identical to TRBD1. V dropped 3 bases and J dropped 7; count of bases not matched to a gene: 11. The CDR3 consists of 15 residues. In germline, CDR1 is SGHTA, CDR2 FQGNSA. CDR3: CASSFRTGIVGTQYF. CDR3 nucleotide sequence: TGTGCCAGCAGCTTTCGGACAGGCATCGTTGGGACCCAGTACTTC.

The genes are TRBV3-1 (or the pseudogene TRBV3-2) and TRBJ1-6; 12 bases are shared with TRBD1. Looked up from germline, CDR1 is LGHDT and CDR2 is YNNKEL (reference sequence). V lost 0 bases and J lost 10; bases outside the gene matches: 4. This CDR3 spans 16 amino acids. CDR3 nucleotides: TGTGCCAGCAGCCAAGATGGAGGGACAGGGGGCTCACCCCTCCACTTT. Translation: CASSQDGGTGGSPLHF.

The genes are TRBV6-2 or TRBV6-3 and TRBJ2-2; D is possibly TRBD2 (6 bases). Germline CDR1 reads MNHEY; CDR2 reads SVGEGT. With 3 bases removed from V and 5 bases from J, the gap between germline ends came to 13 bases. The CDR3 sequence is 15 residues long. CDR3 sequence (DNA): TGTGCCAGCAGTTATCTAGCGAAAGGAACCGGGGAGCTGTTTTTT. Protein: CASSYLAKGTGELFF.

This clone came up a few times. The CDR3 coding sequence is TGTGCCAGCAGCCCCCGCGAACATTCACCCCTCCACTTT. As protein: CASSPREHSPLHF. This sequence joins TRBV7-2 and TRBJ1-6; D unclear. V was clipped by 5 bases and J by 8 bases, with 10 bases between them. The CDR3 runs 13 residues. The germline V gene has CDR1 SGHTA and CDR2 FQGNSA.

In DNA form, the CDR3 reads TGTGCCTGGGGACAGGGCCTCGTTGCGCCCCAGCATTTT. Residues: CAWGQGLVAPQHF. J is TRBJ1-5 and V is TRBV30; 8 bases are shared with TRBD1. Per germline, CDR1 GTSNPN and CDR2 SVGIG (reference sequence). This CDR3 contains 13 residues. V shed 5 bases and J 9 bases; nucleotides not matched to a gene: 9.

This rearrangement joins TRBV10-3 to TRBJ1-2; weak D call: TRBD1 (6 bases). The CDR3 extends over 16 amino acids. The V and J ends lost 0 bases and 4 bases respectively, with 15 bases between them. Per germline, CDR1 ENHRY and CDR2 SYGVKD. The CDR3, as DNA: TGTGCCATCAGTGAGTCACAGGGTACCCCTCTCTATGGCTACACCTTC. It codes for CAISESQGTPLYGYTF.

The rearrangement uses TRBV10-3 and TRBJ2-3; 11 bases fit TRBD1. Germline values: CDR1 ENHRY, CDR2 SYGVKD. V was pared by 2 bases and J by 0 bases, with 7 bases of the junction left unmatched. The CDR3 covers 18 residues. The chain's CDR3 is CAISEGQGASPSTDTQYF. The DNA of the CDR3 is TGTGCCATCAGTGAGGGACAGGGGGCTTCCCCTAGCACAGATACGCAGTATTTT.

The V gene is TRBV11-3, the J gene TRBJ2-7; TRBD1 aligns across 7 bases. CDR3 length: 15 residues. Germline lookup yields CDR1 SGHNT and CDR2 YENEEA. V shed 5 bases and J 1 base; nucleotides not matched to a gene: 8. The CDR3 region has the DNA TGTGCCAGCAGCCTAAGGACAGGAACGTCCTACGAGCAGTACTTC. Translated, it gives CASSLRTGTSYEQYF.

Turning to this clone: The sample has other DNA sequences that encode this CDR3 too. The CDR3 DNA follows: TGTGCCAGCAGCTCTCAGGGGAGCTCTGGAAACACCATATATTTT. Translation: CASSSQGSSGNTIYF. This chain connects TRBV5-6 to TRBJ1-3; D is perhaps TRBD1 (6 bases). V lost 3 bases to trimming and J lost 0 bases, with 10 bases between them. The CDR3 sequence is 15 residues long. The germline V gene has CDR1 SGHDT and CDR2 YYEEEE.

This clone was picked up a small number of times. The chain combines TRBV2 with TRBJ2-1; 9 bases match TRBD1. Germline trimming cut 5 bases from V and 5 bases from J; bases unmatched to any gene: 4. Germline V lookup: CDR1 SNHLY, CDR2 FYNNEI. CDR3 length: 14 amino acids. The DNA for the CDR3 is TGTGCCAGCAGTAAGGGACAGGGCCACAATGAGCAGTTCTTC. Residues: CASSKGQGHNEQFF.

This clone appeared a single time. The V call is TRBV25-1, the J call TRBJ2-3; the match to TRBD1 covers 9 bases. Unmatched junction bases numbered 5, after V lost 3 bases and J lost 1 base. The CDR3 totals 16 residues. Germline assignment: CDR1 MGHDK and CDR2 SYGVNS. In nucleotides, the CDR3 is TGTGCCAGCAGTGATACAGGGGGCGGTGGCACAGATACGCAGTATTTT. This codes for CASSDTGGGGTDTQYF.

The gene calls are TRBV7-9 and TRBJ2-7; 8 bases align to TRBD1. Trimming took 1 base from V and 2 from J; bases not matched to a gene: 1. Looked up from germline, CDR1 is SEHNR and CDR2 is FQNEAQ (reference sequence). CDR3 length: 14 amino acids. CDR3 DNA: TGTGCCAGCAGCTTAGGGGACAGGACCTACGAGCAGTACTTC. This encodes CASSLGDRTYEQYF.

V usage is TRBV11-2 and J usage is TRBJ1-2; perhaps TRBD1 as D (5 bases). V was clipped by 5 bases and J by 2 bases, with 15 bases between them. Germline V lookup: CDR1 SGHAT, CDR2 FQNNGV. The CDR3 has 15 amino acids. The CDR3 sequence: CASSTRTPRNYGYTF. The CDR3 coding sequence is TGTGCCAGCAGCACCCGGACACCTAGAAACTATGGCTACACCTTC.

The chain is built from TRBV3-1 (or the pseudogene TRBV3-2) and TRBJ1-6; 8 bases line up with TRBD1. The junction had 6 bases not matched to a gene; V was cut back by 4 bases and J by 7 bases. The CDR3 has 15 residues. Germline CDR1 and CDR2: LGHDT and YNNKEL (reference sequence). CDR3 residues: CASSPDGTGNSPLHF. DNA for the CDR3: TGTGCCAGCAGCCCGGACGGGACAGGCAATTCACCCCTCCACTTT.